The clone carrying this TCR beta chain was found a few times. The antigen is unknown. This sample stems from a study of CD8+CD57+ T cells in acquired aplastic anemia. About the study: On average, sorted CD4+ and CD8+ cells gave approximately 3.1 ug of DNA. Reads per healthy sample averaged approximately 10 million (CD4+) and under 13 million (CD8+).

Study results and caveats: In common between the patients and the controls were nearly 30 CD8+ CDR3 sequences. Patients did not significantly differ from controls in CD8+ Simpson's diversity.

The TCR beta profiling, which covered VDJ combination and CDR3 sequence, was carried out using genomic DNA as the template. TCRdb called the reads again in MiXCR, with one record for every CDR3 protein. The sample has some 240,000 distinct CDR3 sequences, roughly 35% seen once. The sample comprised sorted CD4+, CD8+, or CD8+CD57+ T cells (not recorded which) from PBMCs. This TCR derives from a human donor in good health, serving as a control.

CDR3 amino acids: CAGGGLAGLPDTQYF. CDR3 DNA sequence: TGTGCTGGGGGGGGACTAGCGGGGTTACCGGATACGCAGTATTTT. V gene TRBV10-3 combines with J gene TRBJ2-3; the match to TRBD2 covers 13 bases. The CDR3 has 15 residues. CDR1 is ENHRY, CDR2 SYGVKD, per germline.